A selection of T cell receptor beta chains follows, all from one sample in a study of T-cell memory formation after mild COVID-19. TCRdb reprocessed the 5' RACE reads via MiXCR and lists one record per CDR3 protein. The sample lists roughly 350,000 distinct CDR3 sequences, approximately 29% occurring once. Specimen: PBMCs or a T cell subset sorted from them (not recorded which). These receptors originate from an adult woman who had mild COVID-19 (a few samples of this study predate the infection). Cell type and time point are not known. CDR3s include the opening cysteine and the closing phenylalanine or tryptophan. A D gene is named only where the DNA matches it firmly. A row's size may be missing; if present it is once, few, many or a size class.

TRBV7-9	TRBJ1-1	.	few	CASSSEAFF	TGTGCCAGCAGCAGTGAAGCTTTCTTT
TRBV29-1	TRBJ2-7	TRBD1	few	CSVARDRDSYEQYF	TGCAGCGTTGCCCGGGACAGGGACTCCTACGAGCAGTACTTC
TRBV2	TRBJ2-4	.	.	CASSERGYQNIQYF	TGTGCCAGCAGTGAGCGGGGATATCAAAACATTCAGTACTTC
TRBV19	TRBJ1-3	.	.	CASSIGTSGNTIYF	TGTGCCAGTAGTATCGGGACCTCTGGAAACACCATATATTTT
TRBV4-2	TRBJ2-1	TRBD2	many	CASSTGSSGVREQFF	TGTGCCAGCAGTACAGGGTCTAGCGGGGTTCGAGAGCAGTTCTTC
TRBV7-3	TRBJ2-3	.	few	CASSLGVLRETDTQYF	TGTGCCAGCAGCTTAGGTGTGTTGAGGGAGACAGATACGCAGTATTTT
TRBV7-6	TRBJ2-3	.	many	CASSPRTASTDTQYF	TGTGCCAGCAGCCCGCGGACGGCTAGCACAGATACGCAGTATTTT
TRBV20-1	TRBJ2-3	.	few	CSARFAGTANIRTDTQYF	TGCAGTGCTAGGTTCGCCGGGACTGCTAATATTCGCACAGATACGCAGTATTTT
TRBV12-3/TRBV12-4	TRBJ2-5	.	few	CASSSQGRLKAETQYF	TGTGCCAGCAGTTCCCAGGGACGCCTAAAGGCAGAGACCCAGTACTTC
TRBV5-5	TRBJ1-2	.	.	CASSSAVTARGYTF	TGTGCCAGCAGCTCGGCTGTGACAGCGCGGGGCTACACCTTC
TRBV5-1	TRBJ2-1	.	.	CASSLGGATYNEQFF	TGCGCCAGCAGCTTGGGGGGGGCCACCTACAATGAGCAGTTCTTC
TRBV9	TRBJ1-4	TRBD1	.	CASSVSDRGNEKLFF	TGTGCCAGCAGCGTATCAGACAGGGGCAATGAAAAACTGTTTTTT
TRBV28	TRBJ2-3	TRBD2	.	CASISGAGLTDTQYF	TGTGCCAGCATTTCGGGAGCGGGACTCACAGATACGCAGTATTTT
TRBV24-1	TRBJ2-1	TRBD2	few	CATGAGGLDNEQFF	TGTGCCACCGGGGCGGGAGGTCTGGACAATGAGCAGTTCTTC
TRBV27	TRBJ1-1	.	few	CASRKLTGNTEAFF	TGTGCCAGCCGTAAACTGACAGGGAACACTGAAGCTTTCTTT
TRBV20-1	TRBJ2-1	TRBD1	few	CSASRTGAGEQFF	TGCAGTGCCTCCAGAACAGGGGCAGGTGAGCAGTTCTTC
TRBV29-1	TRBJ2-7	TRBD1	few	CSVGGGQGLIFPYEQYF	TGCAGCGTTGGCGGGGGACAGGGGCTTATCTTCCCCTACGAGCAGTACTTC